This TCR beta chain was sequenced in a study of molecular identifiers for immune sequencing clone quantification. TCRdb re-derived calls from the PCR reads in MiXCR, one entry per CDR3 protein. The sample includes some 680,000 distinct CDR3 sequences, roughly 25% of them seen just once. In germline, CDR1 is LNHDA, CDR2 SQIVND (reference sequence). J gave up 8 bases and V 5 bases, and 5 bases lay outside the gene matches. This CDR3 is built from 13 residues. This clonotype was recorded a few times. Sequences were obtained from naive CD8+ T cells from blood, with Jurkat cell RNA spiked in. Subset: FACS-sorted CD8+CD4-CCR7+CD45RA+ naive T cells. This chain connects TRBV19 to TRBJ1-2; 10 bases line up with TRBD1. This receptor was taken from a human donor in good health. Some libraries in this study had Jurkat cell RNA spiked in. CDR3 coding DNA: TGTGCCAGTAGTGACAGGGGGCTCGGAGGCTACACCTTC. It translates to CASSDRGLGGYTF. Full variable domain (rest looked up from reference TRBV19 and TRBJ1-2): DGGITQSPKYLFRKEGQNVTLSCEQNLNHDAMYWYRQDPGQGLRLIYYSQIVNDFQKGDIAEGYSVSREKKESFPLTVTSAQKNPTAFYLCASSDRGLGGYTFGSGTRLTVV.